Below, 29 T cell receptor beta chains from the same sample are listed, as sequenced in a study of blood T cell repertoires in COVID-19. Some clones are missing from TCRdb's copy, which holds only in-frame ones; the method was immunoSEQ multiplex PCR. Found here are about 180,000 clones, 80% to 90% of them singletons; the top ten hold 20% to 25%. Sequencing was performed on peripheral blood. The receptors stem from a man between 65 and 85 years old with active or convalescent COVID-19.

The chain couples TRBV28 to TRBJ2-1, with D possibly TRBD1 on 5 matching bases. Trimming shortened V by 6 bases and J by 9 bases, and 12 bases separated the two germline ends. This CDR3 has 12 amino acids. CDR1 is MDHEN and CDR2 is SYDVKM in the germline V gene. Here the CDR3 reads CASSPRGSEQFF. The CDR3 region has the DNA TGTGCCAGCAGCCCAAGGGGAAGTGAGCAGTTCTTC.

This clone was found once. CDR3 region: CATKDPGLAGVKETQYF. CDR3 nucleotide sequence: TGTGCCACAAAAGATCCGGGACTAGCGGGAGTAAAAGAGACCCAGTACTTC. The chain has TRBV19 and TRBJ2-5, with TRBD2 identical over 14 bases. Germline V gene lookup returns CDR1 LNHDA and CDR2 SQIVND (reference sequence). J gave up 3 bases and V 10 bases, and 13 bases lay outside the gene matches. The CDR3 has 17 amino acids.

The V call is TRBV27, the J call TRBJ2-1; possibly TRBD1 for D (5 bases). Germline values: CDR1 MNHEY, CDR2 SMNVEV (reference sequence). The CDR3 spans 15 residues. V was clipped by 6 bases and J by 1 base, with 13 bases between them. CDR3 sequence reads: CASRMPGKSYNEQFF. DNA for the CDR3: TGTGCCAGCAGGATGCCAGGGAAGTCCTACAATGAGCAGTTCTTC.

The chain employs TRBV5-1 and TRBJ1-5, with TRBD1 as a possible D gene (6 bases). This CDR3 region has 15 residues. V lost 0 bases to trimming and J lost 2 bases, with 9 bases between them. Per germline, CDR1 SGHRS and CDR2 YFSETQ. The CDR3 protein is CASSLAGAGNQPQHF. The CDR3 coding sequence is TGCGCCAGCAGCTTGGCAGGGGCCGGCAATCAGCCCCAGCATTTT.

The chain has TRBV30 and TRBJ2-1; tentative D call: TRBD2 (6 bases). With 8 bases removed from V and 3 bases from J, the gap between germline ends came to 14 bases. CDR1 is GTSNPN, CDR2 SVGIG, per germline (reference sequence). The CDR3 runs 13 residues. The CDR3 loop is CAGMAGHYNEQFF. CDR3 bases: TGTGCCGGAATGGCGGGGCACTACAATGAGCAGTTCTTC.

The V gene is TRBV28, the J gene TRBJ1-1, with D tentatively TRBD1 (5 bases). The CDR3 length is 14 residues. Germline assignment: CDR1 MDHEN and CDR2 SYDVKM. V was shortened by 2 bases and J by 11 bases, with 18 bases between the two germline ends. This CDR3 reads CASSLVSGLGAAFF. The CDR3 coding sequence is TGTGCCAGCAGTTTAGTTTCTGGGTTAGGGGCGGCTTTCTTT.

The chain employs TRBV6-5 and TRBJ1-2, with a tentative D call TRBD1 (5 bases). CDR1 MNHEY and CDR2 SVGAGI come from the germline V gene. The CDR3 contains 15 residues. V lost 0 bases to trimming and J lost 3 bases, with 11 bases between them. CDR3 protein: CASSYSGGRDYGYTF. The DNA for the CDR3 is TGTGCCAGCAGTTACTCCGGGGGTCGGGACTATGGCTACACCTTC.

This clone was counted a few times. The chain joins TRBV12-5 to TRBJ1-1; D is undetermined. Germline CDR1 LGHNT, CDR2 FRNRAP. The CDR3 sequence is 12 residues long. V lost 6 bases, J lost 7 bases, and 12 bases lay in between. This CDR3 reads CASGLREFEAFF. In nucleotides, the CDR3 is TGTGCTAGTGGCCTAAGGGAGTTTGAAGCTTTCTTT.

The chain uses TRBV3-1 (or the pseudogene TRBV3-2) and TRBJ1-1; the D is unclear. The CDR3 has 15 amino acids. From germline, CDR1 is LGHDT and CDR2 YNNKEL (reference sequence). The V end was cut by 1 base, the J end by 3 bases, with 12 bases between. The DNA of the CDR3 is TGTGCCAGCAGCCAAGGATACGGAGGGTACACTGAAGCTTTCTTT. Residues: CASSQGYGGYTEAFF.

This chain uses TRBV18 with TRBJ1-2; no reliable D call. Trimming took 2 bases from V and 8 from J, leaving 12 bases between them. Germline-derived CDR1 and CDR2 are KGHSH and LQKENI. The CDR3 has 13 residues. CDR3 sequence reads: CASSPKLSEGYTF. In nucleotides, the CDR3 is TGTGCCAGCTCACCAAAGCTGTCGGAGGGCTACACCTTC.

In DNA form, the CDR3 reads TGTGCCAGTAGCCGGGGACAGATCAACTATGGCTACACCTTC. Its translation is CASSRGQINYGYTF. The rearrangement joins TRBV19 to TRBJ1-2, with 7 bases matching TRBD1. Germline V gene data show CDR1 as LNHDA and CDR2 as SQIVND (reference sequence). The CDR3 is made up of 14 amino acids. J was trimmed by 2 bases and V by 6 bases; bases with no gene match: 6.

This clone was picked up a small number of times. V gene TRBV19 combines with J gene TRBJ1-5; D call uncertain. CDR1 and CDR2 (germline): LNHDA, SQIVND (reference sequence). This CDR3 contains 13 residues. Trimming shortened V by 6 bases and J by 7 bases, and 13 bases separated the two germline ends. DNA for the CDR3: TGTGCCAGTAGCGAAAAGCGAGGGCAGCCCCAGCATTTT. Protein: CASSEKRGQPQHF.

The V and J genes are TRBV6-2 or TRBV6-3 and TRBJ1-2; the match to TRBD1 covers 9 bases. CDR1 is MNHEY, CDR2 SVGEGT, per germline. The V and J ends lost 1 base and 5 bases, in that order; junction bases with no gene match: 8. The CDR3 consists of 16 residues. Here the CDR3 reads CASSYFVRDRVYGYTF. CDR3 bases: TGTGCCAGCAGTTACTTCGTCCGGGACAGGGTTTATGGCTACACCTTC.

The chain employs TRBV2 and TRBJ1-5, with 12 bases lining up with TRBD1. CDR1 and CDR2 from the germline V gene are SNHLY and FYNNEI. The CDR3 loop spans 15 amino acids. After removal of 8 bases from V and 4 bases from J, the junction contained 6 bases not matched to a gene. CDR3 amino acids: CASGGQGARNQPQHF. CDR3 sequence (DNA): TGTGCCAGCGGGGGACAGGGGGCCCGAAATCAGCCCCAGCATTTT. Full variable domain (missing parts from reference TRBV2 and TRBJ1-5): EPEVTQTPSHQVTQMGQEVILRCVPISNHLYFYWYRQILGQKVEFLVSFYNNEISEKSEIFDDQFSVERPDGSNFTLKIRSTKLEDSAMYFCASGGQGARNQPQHFGDGTRLSIL.

The rearrangement links TRBV5-1 to TRBJ1-4, with 8 positions matching TRBD1. The CDR3 length is 14 residues. The V gene's germline CDR1 is SGHRS and CDR2 YFSETQ. V was clipped by 4 bases and J by 7 bases; unmatched bases: 6. For the CDR3, the DNA is TGCGCCAGCAGCCCCGGGACAGGTATTGAAAAACTGTTTTTT. Translated, it gives CASSPGTGIEKLFF. Supplemented by reference TRBV5-1 and TRBJ1-4, the full variable domain reads KAGVTQTPRYLIKTRGQQVTLSCSPISGHRSVSWYQQTPGQGLQFLFEYFSETQRNKGNFPGRFSGRQFSNSRSEMNVSTLELGDSALYLCASSPGTGIEKLFFGSGTQLSVL.

This clone has more than one count but fewer than ten. The genes are TRBV19 and TRBJ2-7, with 8 bases that match TRBD1. Germline assignment: CDR1 LNHDA and CDR2 SQIVND (reference sequence). V was clipped by 5 bases and J by 6 bases; unmatched bases: 3. The CDR3 spans 12 residues. In DNA, the CDR3 is TGTGCCAGTAGTTCGACAGGGGTCGAGCAGTACTTC. This sequence encodes CASSSTGVEQYF.

The V and J genes are TRBV5-4 and TRBJ1-1; 7 nucleotides agree with TRBD1. Unmatched junction bases numbered 3, after V lost 0 bases and J lost 4 bases. The germline V gene has CDR1 SGHNT and CDR2 YYREEE (reference sequence). CDR3 length: 14 amino acids. The CDR3, as DNA: TGTGCCAGCAGCTTGGGACAGGGAGTCACTGAAGCTTTCTTT. It is translated as CASSLGQGVTEAFF.

J is TRBJ1-1 and V is TRBV6-5; 8 positions agree with TRBD1. The CDR3 has 15 amino acids. V trimming: 0 bases; J trimming: 10 bases; junction bases outside the gene matches: 10. Germline CDR1 is MNHEY and CDR2 is SVGAGI. The CDR3 region has the DNA TGTGCCAGCAGTTACTCGTTATCTGACAGGGGAAGAGCTTTCTTT. Protein product: CASSYSLSDRGRAFF.

The chain recombines TRBV5-5 with TRBJ2-2; D uncertain. Trimming removed 4 bases from V and 4 bases from J, with 14 bases in between. Per germline, CDR1 SGHKS and CDR2 YYEKEE (reference sequence). This CDR3 is 15 amino acids long. The CDR3 protein is CASSLNSRGTGELFF. Here the CDR3 DNA reads TGTGCCAGCAGCCTAAATAGCCGAGGCACCGGGGAGCTGTTTTTT.

This chain joins TRBV18 and TRBJ1-1; 8 nucleotides match TRBD1. Germline V gene data show CDR1 as KGHSH and CDR2 as LQKENI. This CDR3 is built from 16 residues. V shed 4 bases and J 4 bases; nucleotides not matched to a gene: 11. The CDR3 DNA sequence: TGTGCCAGCTCACGACAGGGAGGACAGGGCAGCACTGAAGCTTTCTTT. As protein: CASSRQGGQGSTEAFF.

This clone has only a few counts. The gene calls are TRBV19 and TRBJ2-1; 7 bases line up with TRBD2. This CDR3 comprises 14 residues. Looked up from germline, CDR1 is LNHDA and CDR2 is SQIVND (reference sequence). With V trimmed by 7 bases and J by 6 bases, 9 bases remained unmatched. The CDR3 coding sequence is TGTGCCAGTAAGCAGAGGACTAGTCTCAATGAGCAGTTCTTC. Amino acids: CASKQRTSLNEQFF.

V usage is TRBV24-1 and J usage is TRBJ2-3; 8 bases are shared with TRBD2. The CDR3 sequence is 16 residues long. J gave up 0 bases and V 5 bases, and 6 bases lay outside the gene matches. CDR1 is KGHDR, CDR2 SFDVKD, per germline. CDR3 sequence reads: CATSGSLADSTDTQYF. Here the CDR3 DNA reads TGTGCCACCAGTGGATCACTAGCGGATAGCACAGATACGCAGTATTTT.

The rearrangement uses TRBV27 and TRBJ2-7; no definite D call. Trimming took 1 base from V and 4 from J, leaving 11 bases between them. The CDR3 has 14 residues. The germline V gene has CDR1 MNHEY and CDR2 SMNVEV (reference sequence). In nucleotides, the CDR3 is TGTGCCAGCAGTTTATTTGGGCAGCAGTACGAGCAGTACTTC. As protein: CASSLFGQQYEQYF.

About this clone: A read error may account for a junction end that differs from germline. The V and J genes are TRBV6-2 or TRBV6-3 and TRBJ2-1, with TRBD2 as a possible D gene (5 bases). This CDR3 region has 12 residues. CDR1 and CDR2 (germline): MNHEY, SVGEGT. The CDR3 coding sequence is TGTGCCAGCAGTTACTCGAACCGGGGTTCGGTCTTC. Its protein product is CASSYSNRGSVF.

The chain employs TRBV18 and TRBJ2-1, with TRBD2 identical over 12 bases. The CDR3 loop spans 16 amino acids. V lost 1 base and J lost 14; bases outside the gene matches: 12. Germline values: CDR1 KGHSH, CDR2 LQKENI. In DNA, the CDR3 is TGTGCCAGCTCACCACAGGCTAGCGGGGGGGCCGGTAAGGAGTTCTTC. Translation: CASSPQASGGAGKEFF.

The chain links TRBV11-2 to TRBJ1-5; possibly TRBD1 for D (5 bases). With 5 bases removed from V and 7 bases from J, the gap between germline ends came to 12 bases. Germline loops: CDR1 SGHAT, CDR2 FQNNGV. The CDR3 sequence is 13 residues long. Here the CDR3 reads CASSQDIGQPQHF. The CDR3, as DNA: TGTGCCAGCAGCCAGGACATCGGCCAGCCCCAGCATTTT.

The rearrangement joins TRBV12-3 or TRBV12-4 to TRBJ1-5; D is uncertain. Trimming took 7 bases from V and 4 from J, leaving 11 bases between them. CDR3 length equals 13 residues. CDR3 nucleotide sequence: TGTGCCAGCACCCTCGGAGGGAATCAGCCCCAGCATTTT. Residues: CASTLGGNQPQHF.

The rearrangement uses TRBV6-2 or TRBV6-3 and TRBJ1-3; D is ambiguous. CDR3 length equals 15 residues. CDR1 is MNHEY, CDR2 SVGEGT, per germline. The germline V and J ends were trimmed by 6 bases and 2 bases, with 14 bases remaining between them. CDR3 sequence: CASSGPGGPGNTIYF. The CDR3 bases are TGTGCCAGCAGCGGACCTGGAGGGCCTGGAAACACCATATATTTT.

This rearrangement joins TRBV11-2 to TRBJ1-2, with 9 bases identical to TRBD1. The CDR3 spans 13 residues. Trimming removed 5 bases from V and 8 bases from J; junction bases left unmatched: 6. Germline assignment: CDR1 SGHAT and CDR2 FQNNGV. The CDR3, as DNA: TGTGCCAGCAGCCTGGGACAGGGAAGAGGCTACACCTTC. It specifies CASSLGQGRGYTF. The variable domain in full, with the rest retrieved from reference TRBV11-2 and TRBJ1-2, is EAGVAQSPRYKIIEKRQSVAFWCNPISGHATLYWYQQILGQGPKLLIQFQNNGVVDDSQLPKDRFSAERLKGVDSTLKIQPAKLEDSAVYLCASSLGQGRGYTFGSGTRLTVV.